These 32 T cell receptor beta chains were all obtained from the same sample, sequenced in a study of molecular identifiers for immune sequencing clone quantification. A single record per CDR3 protein comes from TCRdb applying MiXCR to the PCR reads. The sample lists more than 35,000 distinct CDR3 sequences, under 20% seen once, with more than 0.9% in the top ten. Sequenced input: naive CD8+ T cells from blood, with Jurkat cell RNA spiked in. This sample's subset: FACS-sorted CD8+CD4-CCR7+CD45RA+ naive T cells. The origin of the receptors is a human donor in good health. Some libraries in this study had Jurkat cell RNA spiked in.

At least ten counts were recorded for this clonotype. This chain joins TRBV6-5 and TRBJ1-1; 10 positions agree with TRBD1. The V gene end was trimmed by 8 bases and the J gene end by 0 bases; junction bases not matched to a gene: 3. Germline V gene sequence: CDR1 MNHEY, CDR2 SVGAGI. The CDR3 has 14 amino acids. The CDR3 coding sequence is TGTGCCAGCGGTGACAGGGGGCTGAACACTGAAGCTTTCTTT. Protein product: CASGDRGLNTEAFF.

This clonotype has ten or more counts. This chain links TRBV29-1 with TRBJ2-5; 8 positions match TRBD1. V lost 6 bases to trimming and J lost 2 bases; unmatched junction nucleotides: 20. The length of the CDR3 is 18 residues. The germline V gene has CDR1 SQVTM and CDR2 ANQGSEA. The CDR3 reads CSVFGQGSWYRGQETQYF. CDR3 sequence (DNA): TGCAGCGTGTTCGGACAGGGTTCATGGTATAGGGGTCAAGAGACCCAGTACTTC.

This clonotype was seen a few times. The gene calls are TRBV27 and TRBJ2-1, with 9 bases that match TRBD2. Trimming at V came to 3 bases and at J to 10 bases, leaving 10 bases not matched to a gene. The CDR3 extends over 15 amino acids. The germline V gene has CDR1 MNHEY and CDR2 SMNVEV (reference sequence). The CDR3 spells CASSFGGGAGKEQFF. The CDR3 nucleotides are TGTGCCAGCAGTTTCGGCGGGGGGGCTGGTAAAGAGCAGTTCTTC.

This clonotype showed up just a few times. The chain uses TRBV11-2 and TRBJ2-5, with D possibly matching TRBD1 (6 bases). CDR1 is SGHAT, CDR2 FQNNGV, per germline. V gave up 1 base and J gave up 5 bases, with 11 bases separating them. CDR3 length: 14 amino acids. CDR3 protein: CASSLVGGGETQYF. The CDR3 DNA sequence: TGTGCCAGCAGCTTAGTTGGGGGCGGGGAGACCCAGTACTTC.

Turning to this clonotype: A much larger clonotype is one base distant, so this may be a read error. The V call is TRBV10-3, the J call TRBJ2-5; D is unclear. The germline CDR1 and CDR2 sequences are ENHRY and SYGVKD. Trimming cost V 8 bases and J 5 bases, with 18 bases left between them. This CDR3 has 14 amino acids. CDR3: CAISGSRSLETQYF. The CDR3 coding sequence is TGTGCCATCTCCGGTAGCAGGAGTTTGGAGACCCAGTACTTC.

This clonotype came up a few times. The chain recombines TRBV18 with TRBJ2-5; possibly TRBD2 for D (6 bases). Germline CDR1 and CDR2: KGHSH and LQKENI. V lost 0 bases to trimming and J lost 6 bases, with 20 bases between them. The CDR3 covers 17 residues. The CDR3 region is CASSPPAGNARSQTQYF. DNA for the CDR3: TGTGCCAGCTCACCACCGGCGGGAAATGCTCGTAGTCAGACCCAGTACTTC.

This clonotype was recorded at least ten times. The chain links TRBV20-1 to TRBJ2-7, with a possible D match to TRBD1 (5 bases). The CDR3 contains 13 residues. Trimming cost V 6 bases and J 0 bases, with 12 bases left between them. In germline, CDR1 is DFQATT, CDR2 SNEGSKA (reference sequence). The CDR3 is CSAKGLSSYEQYF. CDR3 DNA sequence: TGCAGTGCGAAGGGGTTAAGCTCCTACGAGCAGTACTTC.

V is TRBV7-2 and J is TRBJ2-5; D gene uncertain. V lost 1 base and J 2 bases, leaving 8 bases between the germline ends. The CDR3 is 14 residues long. Germline-derived CDR1 and CDR2 are SGHTA and FQGNSA. CDR3 sequence (DNA): TGTGCCAGCAGCTTAGTTTACGTACAAGAGACCCAGTACTTC. Residues: CASSLVYVQETQYF. The entire variable domain, with the rest obtained from reference TRBV7-2 and TRBJ2-5, is as follows: GAGVSQSPSNKVTEKGKDVELRCDPISGHTALYWYRQSLGQGLEFLIYFQGNSAPDKSGLPSDRFSAERTGGSVSTLTIQRTQQEDSAVYLCASSLVYVQETQYFGPGTRLLVL.

This clonotype was picked up many times. This rearrangement joins TRBV9 to TRBJ2-2; no definite D call. Trimming stripped 2 bases from V and 8 bases from J, with 19 bases between. This CDR3 spans 16 amino acids. The germline V gene has CDR1 SGDLS and CDR2 YYNGEE. DNA for the CDR3: TGTGCCAGCAGCGTGTCGCTGGTTCGAGGTGCAGGGGAGCTGTTTTTT. Amino acid sequence: CASSVSLVRGAGELFF.

This clonotype was seen ten or more times. V gene TRBV5-1 combines with J gene TRBJ2-1, with D unresolved. Germline loops: CDR1 SGHRS, CDR2 YFSETQ. This CDR3 has 15 residues. Trimming shortened V by 0 bases and J by 6 bases, and 13 bases separated the two germline ends. The CDR3 sequence is CASSLVALGSNEQFF. CDR3 bases: TGCGCCAGCAGCTTGGTTGCTCTGGGGTCCAATGAGCAGTTCTTC.

Points on this clonotype: This may be a read error, as it is one base from a much larger clone. The chain recombines TRBV4-2 with TRBJ2-1; D unresolved. Per the germline V gene, CDR1 is LGHNA and CDR2 is YNFKEQ. The CDR3 runs to 16 residues. DNA for the CDR3: TGTGCCTGCAGCCAAGACTTCGAGCTGCGACACAATGAGCAGTTCTTC. This gives the protein CACSQDFELRHNEQFF.

This clonotype occurred many times. The chain uses TRBV20-1 and TRBJ1-1, with a weak D call TRBD1 (6 bases). The CDR3 totals 13 residues. Germline CDR1 reads DFQATT; CDR2 reads SNEGSKA (reference sequence). The V gene lost 3 bases and the J gene lost 4 bases, with 12 bases spanning the gap. In nucleotides, the CDR3 is TGCAGTGCTAGCTGGGGGGGGGCCACTGAAGCTTTCTTT. It specifies CSASWGGATEAFF.

For this clonotype: One base away lies a much larger clone, so this may be a sequencing read error. The gene calls are TRBV29-1 and TRBJ1-2; the D is unclear. The CDR3 has 11 residues. CDR1 and CDR2 (germline): SQVTM, ANQGSEA. Trimming shortened V by 7 bases and J by 4 bases, and 10 bases separated the two germline ends. CDR3 bases: TGCAGCGCCGCGGACGTCTATGGCTACACCTTC. Translation: CSAADVYGYTF.

This clonotype is labeled medium-sized (0.01 to 0.1%). The chain carries TRBV7-2 and TRBJ2-3; TRBD2 aligns across 11 bases. CDR1 and CDR2 (germline): SGHTA, FQGNSA. This CDR3 has 16 amino acids. V trimming: 1 base; J trimming: 5 bases; junction bases outside the gene matches: 5. The DNA of the CDR3 is TGTGCCAGCAGCTTAGTAGCGGGGGGGATGGGAGATACGCAGTATTTT. It specifies CASSLVAGGMGDTQYF.

This clonotype was seen repeatedly, ten times or more. CDR3 DNA: TGTGCCAGCAGCGAATCTACAGGGAAGTTCGGTCAGCCCCAGCATTTT. Residues: CASSESTGKFGQPQHF. This chain links TRBV7-9 with TRBJ1-5, with D possibly matching TRBD1 (6 bases). Germline CDR1 is SEHNR and CDR2 is FQNEAQ (reference sequence). The CDR3 is 16 residues long. V lost 5 bases and J 6 bases, leaving 20 bases between the germline ends.

About this clonotype: This may come from a read error, since a much larger clone is one base off. This chain connects TRBV4-3 to TRBJ1-2; D unresolved. The CDR3 runs to 15 residues. Germline assignment: CDR1 LGHNA and CDR2 YSLEER. The CDR3 coding sequence is TGCGCCAGCAACCAAGATCGGGGTTGGGACTATGGCTACACCTTC. This codes for CASNQDRGWDYGYTF.

This clonotype was seen at least ten times. The CDR3 DNA reads TGCGCCAGCAGCCAAGATAGCTTCGGGACAGGGGTAGATACGCAGTATTTT. This translates into CASSQDSFGTGVDTQYF. The chain has TRBV4-1 and TRBJ2-3; 10 bases are a match to TRBD1. Germline-derived CDR1 and CDR2 are MGHRA and YSYEKL. With 0 bases clipped from V and 5 bases from J, the junction kept 8 bases outside the gene matches. This CDR3 comprises 17 residues.

This clonotype was seen many times. The V gene is TRBV6-5, the J gene TRBJ2-2; D is possibly TRBD1 or TRBD2 (5 bases each). The V gene lost 4 bases and the J gene lost 6 bases, with 12 bases spanning the gap. CDR1 and CDR2 from the germline V gene are MNHEY and SVGAGI. The CDR3 runs to 14 residues. This chain's CDR3 is CASSWGSWAGELFF. The CDR3 DNA reads TGTGCCAGCAGTTGGGGGTCGTGGGCCGGGGAGCTGTTTTTT.

A few counts support this clonotype. The chain employs TRBV6-5 and TRBJ2-1; 7 bases are a match to TRBD2. The CDR3 is made up of 15 amino acids. Trimming cost V 7 bases and J 4 bases; bases outside gene matches: 10. The germline V gene encodes CDR1 MNHEY and CDR2 SVGAGI. The CDR3 loop is CASTPGGGGYNEQFF. In nucleotides, the CDR3 is TGTGCCAGCACTCCCGGCGGGGGAGGATACAATGAGCAGTTCTTC.

Note on this clonotype: Just one base apart from a much larger clone, this may be a read error. The chain is built from TRBV6-1 and TRBJ2-2, with D unclear. The CDR3 sequence is 11 residues long. CDR1 and CDR2 (germline): MNHNS, SASEGT. The germline V and J ends were trimmed by 8 bases and 5 bases, with 6 bases remaining between them. CDR3: CASRNTGELFF. CDR3 in DNA: TGTGCCAGCCGTAATACCGGGGAGCTGTTTTTT.

The table lists this clonotype with many counts. The rearrangement uses TRBV27 and TRBJ2-5, with D perhaps being TRBD1 or TRBD2 (5 bases each). Germline CDR1 MNHEY, CDR2 SMNVEV (reference sequence). Between the trimmed V and J ends, which lost 0 bases and 4 bases, there was a span of 12 bases. CDR3 size: 15 residues. CDR3 in amino acids: CASSLSSGPGETQYF. CDR3 coding DNA: TGTGCCAGCAGTTTATCGTCGGGACCAGGAGAGACCCAGTACTTC.

As concerns this clonotype: Given a much more abundant clone one base away, this may be a read error. The genes are TRBV12-3 or TRBV12-4 and TRBJ1-5; D call uncertain. The CDR3 has 14 amino acids. In nucleotides, the CDR3 is TGTGCCAGCAGTTTCTCGCTTGGCAATCAGTCCCAGCATTTT. Protein product: CASSFSLGNQSQHF.

V gene TRBV29-1 combines with J gene TRBJ2-7, with no clear D. Trimming removed 4 bases at V and 1 base at J, with 5 bases between. The CDR3 contains 11 residues. Germline V gene lookup returns CDR1 SQVTM and CDR2 ANQGSEA. CDR3 protein: CSVALSYEQYF. CDR3 DNA sequence: TGCAGCGTTGCGTTATCCTACGAGCAGTACTTC.

This clonotype was counted many times. The chain is built from TRBV7-9 and TRBJ2-2, with D tentatively TRBD1 (5 bases). In germline, CDR1 is SEHNR, CDR2 FQNEAQ (reference sequence). The CDR3 loop spans 15 amino acids. With 3 bases removed from V and 2 bases from J, the gap between germline ends came to 10 bases. The DNA for the CDR3 is TGTGCCAGCAGCTTTGAGACAGATAACACCGGGGAGCTGTTTTTT. Translation gives CASSFETDNTGELFF. Variable domain in full (rest from reference TRBV7-9 and TRBJ2-2): DTGVSQNPRHKITKRGQNVTFRCDPISEHNRLYWYRQTLGQGPEFLTYFQNEAQLEKSRLLSDRFSAERPKGSFSTLEIQRTEQGDSAMYLCASSFETDNTGELFFGEGSRLTVL.

Of note for this clonotype: This may come from a read error, since a much larger clone is one base off. J is TRBJ1-5 and V is TRBV27; D is ambiguous. The CDR3 extends over 14 amino acids. In germline, CDR1 is MNHEY, CDR2 SMNVEV (reference sequence). CDR3 in DNA: TGTGCCAGCATGTCCAGATCTAGCAATCAGCCCCAGGATTTT. The encoded protein is CASMSRSSNQPQDF.

Relative to its sample, this clonotype is medium-sized. The chain couples TRBV7-2 to TRBJ2-7; 10 bases are shared with TRBD2. The CDR3 runs to 15 residues. V lost 5 bases, J lost 7 bases, and 11 bases stayed unmatched. CDR1 and CDR2 (germline): SGHTA, FQGNSA. In DNA form, the CDR3 reads TGTGCCAGCAGCCCGTTAGCGGGAGGTTTGGGGGAGCAGTACTTC. It is translated as CASSPLAGGLGEQYF. Supplemented by reference TRBV7-2 and TRBJ2-7, the full variable domain reads GAGVSQSPSNKVTEKGKDVELRCDPISGHTALYWYRQSLGQGLEFLIYFQGNSAPDKSGLPSDRFSAERTGGSVSTLTIQRTQQEDSAVYLCASSPLAGGLGEQYFGPGTRLTVT.

The sample holds many counts of this clonotype. V usage is TRBV20-1 and J usage is TRBJ1-5; no firm D call. V shed 0 bases and J shed 0 bases, with 12 bases lying between them. The CDR3 runs 16 residues. Germline CDR1 reads DFQATT; CDR2 reads SNEGSKA (reference sequence). The CDR3 DNA sequence: TGCAGTGCTAGAGATATGGACGCCTTTAGCAATCAGCCCCAGCATTTT. As protein: CSARDMDAFSNQPQHF.

This clonotype was recorded at least ten times. The chain recombines TRBV5-6 with TRBJ2-3; 11 bases line up with TRBD1. The CDR3 is 17 amino acids. With V trimmed by 4 bases and J by 5 bases, 12 bases remained unmatched. The germline V gene has CDR1 SGHDT and CDR2 YYEEEE. CDR3 loop: CASSTVPGTGGLDTQYF. The DNA for the CDR3 is TGTGCCAGCAGCACGGTACCAGGGACAGGGGGTTTAGATACGCAGTATTTT.

This clonotype was seen repeatedly, ten times or more. This chain joins TRBV9 and TRBJ2-7; tentatively, D is TRBD2 (6 bases). CDR1 and CDR2 (germline): SGDLS, YYNGEE. Deletions cut 0 bases from V and 1 base from J, with 8 bases between. The CDR3 runs 14 residues. This CDR3 reads CASSVVEGSYEQYF. The CDR3 DNA reads as TGTGCCAGCAGCGTAGTGGAGGGGTCCTACGAGCAGTACTTC.

In this sample, this clonotype turned up many times. J is TRBJ2-7 and V is TRBV19; D is unresolved. Trimming took off 3 bases at V and 3 bases at J, with 18 bases between the two ends. The V gene's germline CDR1 is LNHDA and CDR2 SQIVND (reference sequence). The CDR3 loop spans 16 amino acids. The CDR3 DNA sequence: TGTGCCAGTAGTATGAGCACAGATCCAAAATACTACGAGCAGTACTTC. Its protein is CASSMSTDPKYYEQYF.

This clonotype was recorded many times. This chain joins TRBV5-5 and TRBJ2-3; 7 nucleotides match TRBD1. The V segment lost 0 bases and the J segment 1 base; nucleotides outside the gene matches: 5. This CDR3 spans 16 amino acids. CDR1 and CDR2 (germline): SGHKS, YYEKEE (reference sequence). The CDR3 loop is CASSLGQGVGTDTQYF. The CDR3, as DNA: TGTGCCAGCAGCTTGGGACAGGGAGTAGGCACAGATACGCAGTATTTT.

Written as DNA, the CDR3 is TGCGCCAGCAGCCGAAGCCAGGGAGGGACCCAGTTCTTC. Its translation is CASSRSQGGTQFF. The chain recombines TRBV4-1 with TRBJ2-5; 7 bases fit TRBD2. The DNA matches TRBJ2-1 better at its end, which makes the J call doubtful. The V gene's germline CDR1 is MGHRA and CDR2 YSYEKL. There are 13 residues in the CDR3.